The rows below give T cell receptor beta chains drawn from one sample of a study of graft-versus-host responses after intestinal transplantation. The antigens for these receptors are not known. Data came from immunoSEQ multiplex PCR; TCRdb stores just in-frame clones and leaves some out. The sample holds 85,000 to 95,000 clones, about 92% seen once. The starting material was unstimulated CD8+ T cells sorted from spleen or lymph node cells, obtained before intestinal transplant. The receptors here all came from a human donor who received an intestinal transplant. CDR3s include the opening cysteine and the closing phenylalanine or tryptophan. The D gene is left open where the match is weak. Clone sizes are given selectively: once, few, many, or a class where the clone is expanded.

TRBD2,TRBJ2-7,NA,TRBV7-6,CASSPGTSVYYEQYF,TGTGCCAGCAGCCCCGGGACTAGCGTGTACTACGAGCAGTACTTC
NA,TRBJ1-4,NA,TRBV29-1,CSVGHSGKLFF,TGCAGCGTAGGACACAGTGGAAAACTGTTTTTT
NA,TRBJ1-1,once,TRBV7-2,CASREGGVPEAFF,TGTGCCAGCAGGGAGGGGGGGGTCCCTGAAGCTTTCTTT
NA,TRBJ2-3,once,TRBV19,CASSIDLDRSTDTQYF,TGTGCCAGTAGTATAGATCTGGACAGAAGCACAGATACGCAGTATTTT
TRBD1,TRBJ2-6,NA,TRBV7-8,CASRTNGQAFSGANVLTF,TGTGCCAGCAGGACTAATGGACAGGCCTTCTCTGGGGCCAACGTCCTGACTTTC
TRBD1,TRBJ1-5,NA,TRBV5-4,CASSLRTGLGQPQHF,TGTGCCAGCAGCTTGAGGACAGGTTTAGGTCAGCCCCAGCATTTT
TRBD1,TRBJ1-2,NA,TRBV27,CASGSQLDRTDGYTF,TGTGCCAGCGGATCACAACTGGACAGGACAGATGGCTACACCTTC
TRBD1,TRBJ1-6,NA,TRBV27,CASSSRDSIGPLHF,TGTGCCAGCAGCTCCAGGGACAGTATCGGCCCCCTCCACTTT
NA,TRBJ1-1,NA,TRBV27,CASSFYLSSGNTEAFF,TGTGCCAGCAGTTTTTACCTCTCCTCCGGGAACACTGAAGCTTTCTTT
TRBD1,TRBJ2-7,once,TRBV7-2,CASSSTGYEQYF,TGTGCCAGCAGTTCGACAGGGTACGAGCAGTACTTC
TRBD2,TRBJ2-1,once,TRBV6-5,CASSYTSGGAYNEQFF,TGTGCCAGCAGTTACACTAGCGGGGGAGCCTACAATGAGCAGTTCTTC
NA,TRBJ1-1,NA,TRBV27,CASSPSTGTLTEAFF,TGTGCCAGCAGTCCATCAACCGGGACTCTCACTGAAGCTTTCTTT
TRBD1,TRBJ2-1,NA,TRBV4-3,CASSQETGTGRFSYNEQFF,TGCGCCAGCAGCCAAGAAACCGGGACAGGGCGATTTTCCTACAATGAGCAGTTCTTC
NA,TRBJ2-7,NA,TRBV2,CASSPGRSSYEQYF,TGTGCCAGCAGTCCTGGTCGGAGCTCCTACGAGCAGTACTTC
NA,TRBJ2-3,NA,TRBV5-1,CASSLTGTKDRDTQYF,TGCGCCAGCAGCTTAACCGGGACAAAGGACCGAGATACGCAGTATTTT
TRBD2,TRBJ2-3,once,TRBV27,CASSPGTSGSPDTQYF,TGTGCCAGCAGTCCAGGGACTAGCGGGAGCCCAGATACGCAGTATTTT
TRBD2,TRBJ2-3,NA,TRBV15,CATRSGGAIDTQYF,TGTGCCACCAGGAGCGGGGGGGCCATAGATACGCAGTATTTT
TRBD2,TRBJ2-1,NA,TRBV10-2,CASSEIAGGRDEQFF,TGCGCCAGCAGTGAAATAGCGGGGGGCAGGGATGAGCAGTTCTTC
TRBD1,TRBJ2-7,NA,TRBV7-9,CASSLGDRGYEQYF,TGTGCCAGCAGCTTAGGGGACAGGGGCTACGAGCAGTACTTC
TRBD1,TRBJ2-2,NA,TRBV11-2,CASSLLGTANTGELFF,TGTGCCAGCAGCTTACTTGGGACAGCGAACACCGGGGAGCTGTTTTTT
NA,TRBJ1-6,NA,TRBV4-3,CASSQDLSGTNSPLHF,TGCGCCAGCAGCCAAGATCTTTCAGGAACTAATTCACCCCTCCACTTT
TRBD1,TRBJ1-5,NA,TRBV27,CASTQGGGNQPQHF,TGTGCCAGCACCCAGGGGGGTGGCAATCAGCCCCAGCATTTT
TRBD2,TRBJ2-1,NA,TRBV6-6,CASSPLAGTGDEQFF,TGTGCCAGCAGTCCCCTAGCGGGGACTGGGGATGAGCAGTTCTTC
TRBD1,TRBJ2-7,NA,TRBV27,CASSHGQGSSYEQYF,TGTGCCAGCAGTCATGGACAGGGGAGCTCCTACGAGCAGTACTTC
NA,TRBJ1-5,NA,TRBV19,CASSIIGASNQPQHF,TGTGCCAGTAGTATAATAGGAGCGAGCAATCAGCCCCAGCATTTT
TRBD2,TRBJ2-7,NA,TRBV5-6,CASSSQGLGSTEQYF,TGTGCCAGCAGCTCCCAGGGACTAGGTAGCACCGAGCAGTACTTC
NA,TRBJ2-3,NA,TRBV5-6,CASSLGFGATDTQYF,TGTGCCAGCAGCTTGGGTTTTGGGGCCACAGATACGCAGTATTTT
NA,TRBJ1-1,NA,TRBV11-3,CASSLGGDLEAFF,TGTGCCAGCAGCTTAGGAGGCGACTTAGAAGCTTTCTTT
NA,TRBJ2-7,NA,TRBV30,CAWSAVGAGEQYF,TGTGCCTGGAGCGCGGTAGGGGCGGGGGAGCAGTACTTC
TRBD1,TRBJ1-2,NA,TRBV30,CAWSLPGGLNYGYTF,TGTGCCTGGAGCCTTCCAGGGGGCTTAAACTATGGCTACACCTTC
NA,TRBJ2-7,once,TRBV29-1,CSVAADTYEQYF,TGCAGCGTTGCGGCCGACACCTACGAGCAGTACTTC
TRBD1,TRBJ1-2,NA,TRBV11-2,CASSLDPTGFNYGYTF,TGTGCCAGCAGCTTAGACCCGACAGGGTTTAACTATGGCTACACCTTC
TRBD2,TRBJ2-2,NA,TRBV18,CASTRLAGANTGELFF,TGTGCCAGCACCCGGCTAGCGGGGGCGAACACCGGGGAGCTGTTTTTT
NA,TRBJ1-5,few,TRBV19,CASRSPGDLRQPQHF,TGTGCCAGTAGATCCCCAGGGGACCTGCGACAGCCCCAGCATTTT
NA,TRBJ1-5,NA,TRBV7-2,CASSLGSGYSNQPQHF,TGTGCCAGCAGCTTAGGCTCGGGGTATAGCAATCAGCCCCAGCATTTT
NA,TRBJ2-7,once,TRBV27,CASSFREDGYEQYF,TGTGCCAGCAGTTTCAGGGAAGATGGGTACGAGCAATACTTC
TRBD1,TRBJ2-2,NA,TRBV18,CASSPPHRGNTGELFF,TGTGCCAGCTCACCGCCGCACAGGGGGAACACCGGGGAGCTGTTTTTT
TRBD1,TRBJ2-7,NA,TRBV4-1,CASSQDRGQVDHEQYF,TGCGCCAGCAGCCAAGATAGGGGACAGGTCGACCACGAGCAGTACTTC
NA,TRBJ1-1,NA,TRBV15,CATSASDRNTEAFF,TGTGCCACCAGCGCTAGCGACAGAAACACTGAAGCTTTCTTT
TRBD1,TRBJ1-5,NA,TRBV7-8,CASSLGQGLLSSNQPQHF,TGTGCCAGCAGCTTAGGACAGGGGCTTCTGTCTAGCAATCAGCCCCAGCATTTT
NA,TRBJ1-5,NA,TRBV19,CASSATGSNQPQHF,TGTGCCAGTAGTGCGACAGGTAGCAATCAGCCCCAGCATTTT